A selection of T cell receptor beta chains follows, all from one sample in a study of a mutant IDH1 vaccine in newly diagnosed glioma. Antigen specificity for these receptors is unknown. Assay used: immunoSEQ multiplex PCR; TCRdb lists only in-frame clones, some missing. The top ten clones hold about 4% of a sample with some 66,000 clones, approximately 80% of them seen once. Source: PBMCs, taken from a glioma patient whose treatment included an IDH1 peptide vaccine. The receptors were sampled from a man between 25 and 39 years old with glioma. Both conserved end residues are part of each CDR3. The D gene is left open where the match is weak. Clone size, where shown, is once, few, many, or a class for clones that have expanded.

>NA|TRBD1|TRBJ2-1|TRBV5-1
CASSSDREVGEQFF
TGCGCCAGCAGCTCGGACAGGGAGGTCGGTGAGCAGTTCTTC
>NA|TRBD2|TRBJ2-7|TRBV18
CASSPPGLAGGNEQYF
TGTGCCAGCTCACCACCGGGACTAGCGGGGGGGAACGAGCAGTACTTC
>NA|NA|TRBJ1-1|TRBV7-9
CASLIGVGFFNTEAFF
TGTGCCAGCTTGATCGGGGTAGGTTTTTTCAACACTGAAGCTTTCTTT
>NA|NA|TRBJ1-2|TRBV11-2
CASSLDGQLYGYTF
TGTGCCAGCAGCTTAGATGGTCAGCTCTATGGCTACACCTTC
>NA|TRBD1|TRBJ2-3|TRBV29-1
CSVEDSRQGITDTQYF
TGCAGCGTTGAAGATTCGCGACAGGGGATAACAGATACGCAGTATTTT
>NA|NA|TRBJ1-1|TRBV15
CATSREGVGTMSEAFF
TGTGCCACCAGCAGAGAGGGTGTGGGGACAATGTCTGAAGCTTTCTTT
>NA|NA|TRBJ2-7|TRBV18
CASSEAAGSYEQYF
TGTGCCAGCTCAGAGGCAGCGGGCTCCTACGAGCAGTACTTC
>NA|NA|TRBJ2-6|TRBV11-3
CASAAPGAGANVLTF
TGTGCCAGCGCTGCACCCGGGGCTGGGGCCAACGTCCTGACTTTC
>once|NA|TRBJ1-2|TRBV6-5
CASSQVNHDGYTF
TGTGCCAGCAGCCAAGTTAACCACGATGGCTACACCTTC
>NA|TRBD1|TRBJ1-6|TRBV13
CASSFRGMNSPLHF
TGTGCCAGCAGCTTCAGGGGGATGAATTCACCCCTCCACTTT
>NA|NA|TRBJ2-2|TRBV7-7
CASTGDHRAGELFF
TGTGCCAGCACCGGGGACCACAGGGCCGGGGAGCTGTTTTTT
>few|NA|TRBJ1-2|TRBV28
CASSNANYGYTF
TGTGCCAGCAGTAACGCTAACTATGGCTACACCTTC
>NA|TRBD1|TRBJ2-5|TRBV6-5
CASRRTGSPETQYF
TGTGCCAGCAGAAGGACAGGGTCCCCAGAGACCCAGTACTTC
>few|TRBD1|TRBJ1-1|TRBV7-9
CASSHIGTGGISNTEAFF
TGTGCCAGCAGCCACATCGGGACAGGTGGAATATCGAACACTGAAGCTTTCTTT
>NA|NA|TRBJ1-4|TRBV6-5
CASSYLHRRVNEKLFF
TGTGCCAGCAGTTACCTTCACAGACGGGTCAATGAAAAACTGTTTTTT
>NA|NA|TRBJ2-7|TRBV5-8
CASSSGSGEQYF
TGTGCCAGCAGCTCTGGCTCCGGAGAGCAGTACTTC
>NA|NA|TRBJ1-1|TRBV6-4
CASSIGIEAEAFF
TGTGCCAGCAGCATAGGGATCGAGGCTGAAGCTTTCTTT
>NA|NA|TRBJ2-1|TRBV2
CASSVYNEQFF
TGTGCCAGCAGTGTTTACAATGAGCAGTTCTTC
>NA|NA|TRBJ1-5|TRBV19
CASSIFSGYSNQPQHF
TGTGCCAGTAGTATATTTTCAGGATATAGCAATCAGCCCCAGCATTTT
>NA|TRBD2|TRBJ2-3|TRBV14
CASSPQGAGRPKPQYF
TGTGCCAGCAGCCCCCAAGGAGCGGGGCGCCCTAAACCGCAGTATTTT
>NA|TRBD1|TRBJ1-5|TRBV18
CASSLGTGGDQPQHF
TGTGCCAGCTCACTCGGGACAGGGGGCGATCAGCCCCAGCATTTT
>NA|TRBD2|TRBJ2-7|TRBV6-5
CASSYSIWGGYEQYF
TGTGCCAGCAGTTACTCGATATGGGGGGGCTACGAGCAGTACTTC
>NA|NA|TRBJ1-5|TRBV6-5
CASRIDSSNQPQHF
TGTGCCAGCAGAATCGACAGTTCCAATCAGCCCCAGCATTTT
>NA|NA|TRBJ2-2|TRBV27
CASTWGRNTGELFF
TGTGCCAGCACCTGGGGGAGGAACACCGGGGAGCTGTTTTTT
>NA|TRBD2|TRBJ2-1|TRBV18
CASSPLAGLYNEQFF
TGTGCCAGCTCACCCCTAGCGGGGCTCTACAATGAGCAGTTCTTC
>NA|NA|TRBJ2-1|TRBV28
CASSTGGRNEQFF
TGTGCCAGCTCGACCGGGGGCCGGAATGAGCAGTTCTTC
>NA|NA|TRBJ1-5|TRBV27
CASSLQEGLKPQHF
TGTGCCAGCAGTTTACAGGAGGGTCTGAAGCCCCAGCATTTT
>NA|TRBD2|TRBJ2-3|TRBV9
CASSFSGTRPDTQYF
TGTGCCAGCAGCTTCTCCGGGACTAGACCAGATACGCAGTATTTT
>NA|TRBD2|TRBJ2-5|TRBV10-2
CASRESTSGGAPEETQYF
TGCGCCAGCCGTGAATCGACTAGCGGGGGGGCCCCCGAAGAGACCCAGTACTTC
>NA|NA|TRBJ1-2|TRBV5-1
CASSLVPGNNYGYTF
TGCGCCAGCAGCTTGGTTCCGGGTAATAACTATGGCTACACCTTC
>NA|TRBD2|TRBJ2-3|TRBV5-6
CASSLEYWGGKNTDTQYF
TGTGCCAGCAGCTTGGAATATTGGGGAGGGAAGAACACAGATACGCAGTATTTT
>NA|NA|TRBJ2-6|TRBV5-1
CASSLLGTTYSGANVLTF
TGCGCCAGCAGCTTGCTCGGGACAACTTACTCTGGGGCCAACGTCCTGACTTTC
>NA|TRBD2|TRBJ2-1|TRBV4-1
CASSQLAGSSYNEQFF
TGCGCCAGCAGCCAACTAGCGGGGAGCTCCTACAATGAGCAGTTCTTC
>once|NA|TRBJ1-2|TRBV10-3
CAISEWSGSGYTF
TGTGCCATCAGTGAGTGGTCCGGATCTGGCTACACCTTC
>NA|NA|TRBJ2-1|TRBV10-3
CAISDRARNNEQFF
TGTGCCATCAGTGACAGGGCCCGTAACAATGAGCAGTTCTTC
>NA|NA|TRBJ2-3|TRBV10-3
CAISTGIVTDTQYF
TGTGCCATCAGTACAGGGATCGTCACAGATACGCAGTATTTT
>NA|NA|TRBJ2-7|TRBV5-6
CASSYPGGAGSYEQYF
TGTGCCAGCAGCTACCCCGGGGGCGCTGGGTCCTACGAGCAGTACTTC
>NA|TRBD1|TRBJ1-2|TRBV12-5
CASGHSTGNTNYGYTF
TGTGCTAGTGGTCATTCGACAGGGAATACTAACTATGGCTACACCTTC
>NA|NA|TRBJ1-5|TRBV18
CASSLTDSNQPQHF
TGTGCCAGCTCACTGACAGATAGCAATCAGCCCCAGCATTTT
>NA|NA|TRBJ2-3|TRBV5-1
CASSLVPVADTQYF
TGCGCCAGCAGCTTGGTGCCAGTGGCAGATACGCAGTATTTT
>NA|NA|TRBJ2-7|TRBV11-2
CASSFAPWTETGQYF
TGTGCCAGCAGCTTCGCCCCCTGGACAGAAACGGGACAGTACTTC
>NA|TRBD1|TRBJ2-5|TRBV5-4
CASSLWGTEETQYF
TGTGCCAGCAGCCTCTGGGGGACAGAAGAGACCCAGTACTTC
>NA|NA|TRBJ2-7|TRBV7-9
CASSPLTNAYEQYF
TGTGCCAGCAGCCCCCTGACAAACGCCTACGAGCAGTACTTC
>NA|TRBD1|TRBJ1-4|TRBV6-1
CASSESGTGREKLFF
TGTGCCAGCAGTGAAAGTGGGACAGGGCGTGAAAAACTGTTTTTT
>NA|TRBD1|TRBJ1-6|TRBV7-2
CASSLGRVRGGSPLHF
TGTGCCAGCAGCCTAGGGAGGGTCAGGGGGGGTTCACCCCTCCACTTT
>once|NA|TRBJ2-3|TRBV27
CASSLSVVGTDTQYF
TGTGCCAGCAGTTTATCCGTGGTGGGCACAGATACGCAGTATTTT
>NA|NA|TRBJ2-2|TRBV1
CTSSHVRPGPPSNTGELFF
TGCACCAGCAGCCATGTCCGACCGGGACCCCCCAGTAACACCGGGGAGCTGTTTTTT
>NA|NA|TRBJ2-7|TRBV20-1
CSAPGFYEQYF
TGCAGTGCTCCAGGTTTCTACGAGCAGTACTTC
>NA|TRBD1|TRBJ2-7|TRBV4-1
CASSQEDRGPTYEQYF
TGCGCCAGCAGCCAAGAGGACAGGGGCCCAACCTACGAGCAGTACTTC
>few|NA|TRBJ1-1|TRBV2
CASNWGHTEAFF
TGTGCCAGCAATTGGGGGCACACTGAAGCTTTCTTT
>few|NA|TRBJ1-1|TRBV5-1
CASSPTQGWNTEAFF
TGCGCCAGCAGCCCTACTCAGGGATGGAACACTGAAGCTTTCTTT
>NA|NA|TRBJ1-3|TRBV6-1
CASTPPGNTIYF
TGTGCCAGCACCCCACCTGGAAACACCATATATTTT